The 31 T cell receptor beta chains reported below all come from one sample, sequenced in a study of cytomegalovirus exposure and HLA in healthy donors. PCR involved 60 Vbeta and 13 Jbeta primers. TCRdb's table, derived via immunoSEQ multiplex PCR, lists solely in-frame clones and lacks some. The repertoire holds about 150,000 clones, with more than 60% as singletons. Sequencing was performed on PBMCs. All receptors derive from a man aged 18 to 30 in good health and CMV-seropositive.

As regards this clone: Within the sample, other DNA sequences also encode this same CDR3. This chain connects TRBV7-8 to TRBJ2-1; 11 bases map to TRBD2. This CDR3 contains 15 residues. Germline V gene lookup returns CDR1 SGHVS and CDR2 FQNEAQ. The V segment lost 4 bases and the J segment 3 bases; nucleotides outside the gene matches: 2. The CDR3 sequence: CASSSGTSGYNEQFF. The CDR3 nucleotides read TGTGCCAGCAGCTCCGGGACTAGCGGCTACAATGAGCAGTTCTTC.

J is TRBJ2-2 and V is TRBV15; D remains unclear. The CDR3 covers 16 residues. V lost 4 bases and J 0 bases, leaving 12 bases between the germline ends. Germline V gene sequence: CDR1 LNHNV, CDR2 YYDKDF (reference sequence). The CDR3 loop reads CATSNPQYSNTGELFF. The DNA for the CDR3 is TGTGCCACCAGCAACCCCCAATACTCGAACACCGGGGAGCTGTTTTTT.

The CDR3 sequence: CAWVDRGRSGNTIYF. The CDR3 DNA is TGTGCCTGGGTGGACAGGGGTCGCTCTGGAAACACCATATATTTT. The rearrangement links TRBV30 to TRBJ1-3; 9 bases are shared with TRBD1. This CDR3 spans 15 amino acids. The ends lost 5 bases at V and 0 bases at J; junction bases unmatched: 5. CDR1 and CDR2 (germline): GTSNPN, SVGIG (reference sequence).

The V and J genes are TRBV5-1 and TRBJ1-5; D possibly corresponds to TRBD1 (5 bases). Germline assignment: CDR1 SGHRS and CDR2 YFSETQ. The V and J ends lost 0 bases and 6 bases respectively, with 13 bases between them. CDR3 size: 15 residues. CDR3 residues: CASSLDPGLFQPQHF. In DNA, the CDR3 is TGCGCCAGCAGCTTGGATCCAGGGCTTTTTCAGCCCCAGCATTTT.

This rearrangement joins TRBV10-1 to TRBJ2-3, with TRBD2 matching 9 bases. The J segment lost 3 bases and the V segment lost 4 bases, leaving 2 bases of the junction unmatched. Looked up from germline, CDR1 is WNHNN and CDR2 is SYGVQD (reference sequence). This CDR3 is 14 amino acids long. As DNA, the CDR3 is TGCGCCAGCAGTGCGCGGGAGGGGACAGATACGCAGTATTTT. Amino acids: CASSAREGTDTQYF.

The chain couples TRBV28 to TRBJ1-5, with D possibly matching TRBD1 (6 bases). This CDR3 region has 15 residues. The V and J ends lost 7 bases and 4 bases respectively, with 17 bases between them. CDR1 and CDR2 from the germline V gene are MDHEN and SYDVKM. For the CDR3, the DNA is TGTGCCAGCATGATCATGAAACAGGGAAATCAGCCCCAGCATTTT. Translating it yields CASMIMKQGNQPQHF.

This clone has more than one count but fewer than ten. The chain carries TRBV6-5 and TRBJ1-2, with D unclear. V shed 6 bases and J shed 5 bases, with 19 bases lying between them. Germline V gene lookup returns CDR1 MNHEY and CDR2 SVGAGI. The CDR3 runs to 15 residues. The CDR3 spells CASSRRGEFGYGYTF. The CDR3 region has the DNA TGTGCCAGCAGCCGGCGCGGCGAGTTCGGATATGGCTACACCTTC.

V usage is TRBV25-1 and J usage is TRBJ1-5, with 7 bases fitting TRBD1. With 4 bases clipped from V and 7 bases from J, the junction kept 4 bases outside the gene matches. This CDR3 has 13 residues. Germline values: CDR1 MGHDK, CDR2 SYGVNS. The CDR3 bases are TGTGCCAGCAGTGTCGCAGGGGGGCAGCCCCAGCATTTT. It codes for CASSVAGGQPQHF.

The J gene is TRBJ2-7, the V gene TRBV28, with TRBD2 matching 9 bases. This CDR3 is 14 amino acids long. J was trimmed by 13 bases and V by 5 bases; bases with no gene match: 15. Germline V gene data show CDR1 as MDHEN and CDR2 as SYDVKM. This CDR3 reads CASSRSGTSRDLYF. The CDR3 DNA reads as TGTGCCAGCAGTCGATCCGGGACTAGCCGCGATTTATACTTC.

This chain joins TRBV27 and TRBJ2-1; 8 bases fit TRBD2. From germline, CDR1 is MNHEY and CDR2 SMNVEV (reference sequence). This CDR3 spans 16 amino acids. J lost 2 bases, V lost 5 bases, and 8 bases had no gene match. The CDR3 loop is CASSPYTSGTYNEQFF. The CDR3 nucleotides read TGTGCCAGCAGTCCCTATACTAGCGGAACCTACAATGAGCAGTTCTTC.

This clone was recorded a few times. The chain is built from TRBV10-2 and TRBJ1-1; 7 bases agree with TRBD1. J was trimmed by 9 bases and V by 9 bases; bases with no gene match: 10. CDR1 and CDR2 from the germline V gene are WSHSY and SAAADI. This CDR3 has 12 residues. CDR3 sequence: CASADQGEKAFF. The CDR3 region has the DNA TGCGCCAGTGCCGATCAGGGGGAAAAAGCTTTCTTT.

V gene TRBV5-1 combines with J gene TRBJ2-5; 10 bases match TRBD1. Trimming removed 5 bases from V and 1 base from J; junction bases left unmatched: 5. Germline V lookup: CDR1 SGHRS, CDR2 YFSETQ. This CDR3 comprises 15 residues. CDR3: CASRRDRGIQETQYF. The CDR3 nucleotides are TGCGCCAGCAGACGGGACAGGGGAATCCAAGAGACCCAGTACTTC.

The rearrangement uses TRBV18 and TRBJ1-4; the D gene is possibly TRBD1 (6 bases). The CDR3 consists of 13 residues. Between the trimmed V and J ends, which lost 2 bases and 8 bases, there was a span of 9 bases. Germline CDR1 and CDR2: KGHSH and LQKENI. The CDR3 DNA is TGTGCCAGCTCACCAGGACAGAAGGAAAAACTGTTTTTT. As protein: CASSPGQKEKLFF.

This rearrangement joins TRBV9 to TRBJ2-1; D is unresolved. This CDR3 region has 14 residues. Trimming stripped 0 bases from V and 1 base from J, with 5 bases between. Germline-derived CDR1 and CDR2 are SGDLS and YYNGEE. In DNA, the CDR3 is TGTGCCAGCAGCGTAGTGAGGTCCTACAATGAGCAGTTCTTC. It yields the protein CASSVVRSYNEQFF.

The V and J genes are TRBV21-1 and TRBJ2-7; TRBD1 was called by the table and not checked on the DNA. TRBV21-1 constitutes a pseudogene. The CDR3 contains 12 residues. In nucleotides, the CDR3 is TGTGCCAGCAGCAATCAAGGGGGCGAGCAGTACTTC. Amino acids: CASSNQGGEQYF.

The chain couples TRBV5-3 to TRBJ2-5, with 13 positions matching TRBD2. The J call may be mistaken, given a closer DNA end match to TRBJ2-7. TRBV5-3 is classed as an ORF, of uncertain function. CDR3 length: 13 residues. The DNA for the CDR3 is TGTGCCGGTGGACTAGCGGGGGCCTACGAGCAGTACTTC. It encodes CAGGLAGAYEQYF.

This chain uses TRBV2 with TRBJ1-3, with TRBD1 identical over 9 bases. The CDR3 spans 15 residues. CDR1 SNHLY and CDR2 FYNNEI come from the germline V gene. V lost 1 base and J lost 4; bases outside the gene matches: 2. DNA for the CDR3: TGTGCCAGCAGTGAAGTGGGGACAGGGGGAAACACCATATATTTT. Its translation is CASSEVGTGGNTIYF.

In DNA, the CDR3 is TGTGCCAGCAGCTTCGACATGCACAATGAGCAGTTCTTC. It yields the protein CASSFDMHNEQFF. The genes are TRBV5-5 and TRBJ2-1; D is unresolved. With 2 bases removed from V and 5 bases from J, the gap between germline ends came to 8 bases. This CDR3 region has 13 residues. CDR1 and CDR2 (germline): SGHKS, YYEKEE (reference sequence).

This chain connects TRBV4-1 to TRBJ2-2; maybe TRBD2 (6 bases). The CDR3 loop spans 15 amino acids. Germline lookup yields CDR1 MGHRA and CDR2 YSYEKL. Trimming removed 2 bases from V and 4 bases from J, with 11 bases in between. The CDR3, as DNA: TGCGCCAGCAGCCAACGGCGGGAAGCCACCGGGGAGCTGTTTTTT. It specifies CASSQRREATGELFF.

This clone was detected once. The chain links TRBV27 to TRBJ2-7; TRBD2 is a possible D gene (6 bases). Germline lookup yields CDR1 MNHEY and CDR2 SMNVEV (reference sequence). The V end lost 5 bases, the J end lost 2 bases, and 13 bases lay between the germline ends. The CDR3 is 14 residues long. The CDR3 here is CASSTRDLAYEQYF. The CDR3 region has the DNA TGTGCCAGCAGTACCCGGGACTTAGCCTACGAGCAGTACTTC.

This clone was observed a few times. The gene calls are TRBV16 and TRBJ1-3; D is unclear. The CDR3 extends over 15 amino acids. In germline, CDR1 is KGHSY, CDR2 FQNENV. The V end lost 2 bases, the J end lost 2 bases, and 10 bases lay between the germline ends. The CDR3 DNA sequence: TGTGCCAGCAGCCAAACCGACGGAGCTGGAAACACCATATATTTT. Translated: CASSQTDGAGNTIYF.

V is TRBV7-9 and J is TRBJ2-1, with TRBD2 as a possible D gene (6 bases). V gave up 6 bases and J gave up 12 bases, with 12 bases separating them. This CDR3 region has 11 residues. CDR1 and CDR2 from the germline V gene are SEHNR and FQNEAQ (reference sequence). Written as DNA, the CDR3 is TGTGCCAGCAGGCGGGCGGGGCTGCAGTTCTTC. Translation: CASRRAGLQFF. The full variable domain, its missing parts supplied by reference TRBV7-9 and TRBJ2-1, is DTGVSQNPRHKITKRGQNVTFRCDPISEHNRLYWYRQTLGQGPEFLTYFQNEAQLEKSRLLSDRFSAERPKGSFSTLEIQRTEQGDSAMYLCASRRAGLQFFGPGTRLTVL.

The chain combines TRBV5-1 with TRBJ2-2, with D perhaps matching TRBD1 (5 bases). With 4 bases removed from V and 0 bases from J, the gap between germline ends came to 10 bases. CDR1 is SGHRS and CDR2 is YFSETQ in the germline V gene. The CDR3 totals 15 residues. CDR3 sequence (DNA): TGCGCCAGCAGCACTGGACAAGCGAACACCGGGGAGCTGTTTTTT. Protein: CASSTGQANTGELFF.

The chain links TRBV7-8 to TRBJ2-7; possibly TRBD2 for D (6 bases). The CDR3 has 15 residues. Germline values: CDR1 SGHVS, CDR2 FQNEAQ. V lost 4 bases to trimming and J lost 0 bases, with 13 bases between them. CDR3 sequence (DNA): TGTGCCAGCAGCTCGGCCGGGACTTACTCCTACGAGCAGTACTTC. The encoded protein is CASSSAGTYSYEQYF.

The V and J genes are TRBV27 and TRBJ2-7; D remains unclear. Trimming took 0 bases from V and 0 from J, leaving 12 bases between them. This CDR3 spans 16 amino acids. Germline V gene data show CDR1 as MNHEY and CDR2 as SMNVEV (reference sequence). The CDR3 here is CASSLSGVPASYEQYF. The CDR3, as DNA: TGTGCCAGCAGTTTATCCGGAGTCCCCGCCTCCTACGAGCAGTACTTC.

The rearrangement joins TRBV11-2 to TRBJ2-7; D perhaps matches TRBD2 (7 bases). The CDR3 consists of 19 residues. Between the trimmed V and J ends, which lost 5 bases and 6 bases, there was a span of 32 bases. Germline V gene sequence: CDR1 SGHAT, CDR2 FQNNGV. CDR3 residues: CASSRSSGIRVRRGAEQYF. The CDR3 nucleotides read TGTGCCAGCAGCCGATCGAGCGGGATTCGGGTCCGACGGGGGGCCGAGCAGTACTTC.

The chain has TRBV5-5 and TRBJ2-2; a possible D gene is TRBD1 (5 bases). Germline CDR1 SGHKS, CDR2 YYEKEE (reference sequence). CDR3 length: 14 residues. V lost 4 bases and J 4 bases, leaving 11 bases between the germline ends. CDR3 loop: CASSGTTVTGELFF. The CDR3 nucleotides read TGTGCCAGCAGCGGAACGACAGTCACCGGGGAGCTGTTTTTT.

The genes are TRBV4-1 and TRBJ2-5, with TRBD2 matching over 12 bases. CDR1 is MGHRA, CDR2 YSYEKL, per germline. V was clipped by 4 bases and J by 4 bases; unmatched bases: 7. The CDR3 runs 16 residues. The CDR3 is CASSRQTSGSRETQYF. The DNA for the CDR3 is TGCGCCAGCAGCCGACAGACTAGCGGGAGTAGAGAGACCCAGTACTTC.

This chain uses TRBV7-9 with TRBJ2-2; TRBD2 agrees at 10 bases. This CDR3 spans 16 amino acids. Looked up from germline, CDR1 is SEHNR and CDR2 is FQNEAQ (reference sequence). V lost 5 bases, J lost 4 bases, and 7 bases stayed unmatched. CDR3 DNA sequence: TGTGCCAGCAGCCCCCTCGGACTAGCGGCCACCGGGGAGCTGTTTTTT. Translating it yields CASSPLGLAATGELFF.

The chain links TRBV21-1 to TRBJ2-7; the DNA was not used to check the table's D call, TRBD1. TRBV21-1 has pseudogene status. The CDR3 has 22 residues. The CDR3 nucleotides read TGTGCCAGCAGCGTAAACCGGGACAGGGGTTTAGGCTTGCGGCGGTTCAACTACGAGCAGTACTTC. It encodes CASSVNRDRGLGLRRFNYEQYF.

This chain uses TRBV7-9 with TRBJ1-6, with D maybe TRBD1 (6 bases). CDR3 length: 14 amino acids. V was shortened by 6 bases and J by 9 bases, with 15 bases between the two germline ends. CDR1 SEHNR and CDR2 FQNEAQ come from the germline V gene (reference sequence). Here the CDR3 DNA reads TGTGCCAGCAGTCTCCAGGGGACGGGTTCACCCCTCCACTTT. Translating it yields CASSLQGTGSPLHF. Filled out from reference TRBV7-9 and TRBJ1-6, the complete variable domain reads DTGVSQNPRHKITKRGQNVTFRCDPISEHNRLYWYRQTLGQGPEFLTYFQNEAQLEKSRLLSDRFSAERPKGSFSTLEIQRTEQGDSAMYLCASSLQGTGSPLHFGNGTRLTVT.